This TCR beta chain was documented in a study of human T cells and chemical hapten exposure. Across the whole study: Patch tests applied 0.01% DPC to the upper back, read at 6 days.

Unique molecular identifiers were affixed to discrete cDNA molecules within the library. From the RACE reads, TCRdb called clonotypes with MiXCR, one entry per CDR3 protein. There are 60,000 to 75,000 distinct CDR3 sequences in the sample; around 7% occur only once, and approximately 1.6% lies in the top ten. Time point: pre-sensitization, week 0. Treatment meaning: therapeutic diphenylcyclopropenone sensitization with weekly scalp DPC. Non-pregnant alopecia patients aged 18 to 70, suitable for DPC therapy. The CDR3 contains 13 residues. The germline V gene encodes CDR1 SGHAT and CDR2 FQNNGV. Trimming removed 5 bases at V and 4 bases at J, with 10 bases between.

The clonotype comes from a woman in her 30s with alopecia areata. Some clones in this sample may be carry-over from other donors' samples. Here the sequenced sample was whole blood, taken in connection with sensitization to the hapten diphenylcyclopropenone (DPC). The rearrangement joins TRBV11-2 to TRBJ2-3, with D unclear. Here the CDR3 DNA reads TGTGCCAGCAGCCTATCCCTACCAGATACGCAGTATTTT. Amino acids: CASSLSLPDTQYF.